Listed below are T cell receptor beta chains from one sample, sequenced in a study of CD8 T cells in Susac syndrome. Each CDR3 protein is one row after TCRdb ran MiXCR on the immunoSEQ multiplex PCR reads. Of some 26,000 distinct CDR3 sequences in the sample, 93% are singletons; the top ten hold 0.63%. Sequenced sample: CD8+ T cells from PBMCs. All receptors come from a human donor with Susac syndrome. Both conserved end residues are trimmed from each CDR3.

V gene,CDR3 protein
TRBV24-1,ATRGTAYNEQF
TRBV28,ASSLRTVYEQY
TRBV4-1,ASSPRQGMAFSEQY
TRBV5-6,ASSLVGGGWDEQF
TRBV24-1,ATSDLSANTGELF
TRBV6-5,ASSYSGEVYEQY
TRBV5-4,ASSSAEDYGYT
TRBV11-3,ASRSPINEQF
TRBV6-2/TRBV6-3,ASSYASDIMNTEAF
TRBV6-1,ASGDPGQSWGTDTQY
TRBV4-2,ASSQTDSSSYEQY
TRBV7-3,ASSTSGGAYEQY
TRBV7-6,ASSLVAAAEQY
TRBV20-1,SARPQTGANTGELF
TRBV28,ASSPTGQAEQY
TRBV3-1,ASSQDGQRGPGETQY
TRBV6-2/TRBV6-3,ASSYLSQNFYQPQH
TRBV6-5,ASSFTTEETQY
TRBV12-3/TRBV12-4,ASSIRGTGGRTGELF
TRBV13,ASSFLTNNEQF
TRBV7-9,ASSPRTSGGALDTQY
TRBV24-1,ATSATRTGELF
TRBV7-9,ASSLPQGEKLF
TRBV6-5,ASRETNSYEQY
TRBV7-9,ASSLLDAGLAGLETQY
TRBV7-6,ASSLALTGTGHSYEQY
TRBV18,ASSERRADYGYT
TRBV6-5,ASSYGAEQETQY
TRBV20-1,SASVRSQETQY
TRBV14,ASRTGNEQF
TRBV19,ASSIDQGGETQY
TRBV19,ASSIPTGANEKLF
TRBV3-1,ASSPPLRDQETQY
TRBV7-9,ASSLAYGPHEQY
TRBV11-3,ASSLDPGGLFVGANVLT
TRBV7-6,ASSLGEGEHEQF
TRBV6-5,ASSPGVGWEY
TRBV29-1,SVRSPYEQY
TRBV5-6,ASSFQGNEQF
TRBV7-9,ASSLSLAYEQY
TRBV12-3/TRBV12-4,ASSGGTYGYT
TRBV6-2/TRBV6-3,ASSQGQHTGELF
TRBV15,ATSEDRGDTGELF
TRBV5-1,ASSQETGPNSYEQY
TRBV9,ASSEGPGVYEQY